The 18 T cell receptor beta chains in this list originate from one sample, sequenced in a study of patients and donors after allogeneic stem cell transplantation. TCRdb passed the RT-PCR reads through MiXCR, listing each CDR3 protein once. The table has 100,000 to 130,000 distinct CDR3 sequences, around 35% seen once. Sequenced input: blood, either unsorted or a sorted T cell fraction (not recorded which). The receptors here all came from a human donor who was either an allogeneic HSCT recipient or a stem cell or donor lymphocyte infusion donor (not recorded which). It is not recorded whose cells these are; they may come from a transplant donor.

This clonotype appeared a few times. V is TRBV29-1 and J is TRBJ2-1; no firm D call. V was pared by 2 bases and J by 6 bases, with 8 bases between. Germline loops: CDR1 SQVTM, CDR2 ANQGSEA. The CDR3 spans 12 residues. Written as DNA, the CDR3 is TGCAGCGTTGAAAAACTATTCAATGAGCAGTTCTTC. It translates to CSVEKLFNEQFF.

In the case of this clonotype: One junction end disagrees with the germline gene, perhaps due to a read error. The chain has TRBV5-1 and TRBJ1-1; 9 bases fit TRBD1. There are 14 residues in the CDR3. From germline, CDR1 is SGHRS and CDR2 YFSETQ. The CDR3 loop reads CASRLDRGWTEAFF. DNA of the CDR3: TGCGCCAGCAGGTTGGACAGGGGATGGACTGAAGCTTTCTTT.

This clonotype was seen only a few times. The chain employs TRBV27 and TRBJ1-5, with a possible D match to TRBD1 (6 bases). Trimming pared 6 bases from V and 3 bases from J, leaving 18 bases between. The CDR3 sequence is 16 residues long. Germline V gives CDR1 MNHEY, CDR2 SMNVEV (reference sequence). In DNA form, the CDR3 reads TGTGCCAGCAGCCTGTACGGGGGGCGTCCCAATCAGCCCCAGCATTTT. Protein sequence: CASSLYGGRPNQPQHF.

This clonotype turned up a few times. The chain joins TRBV18 to TRBJ2-7, with D unclear. V gave up 3 bases and J gave up 7 bases, with 16 bases separating them. There are 14 residues in the CDR3. Looked up from germline, CDR1 is KGHSH and CDR2 is LQKENI. CDR3: CASSPPARLKEQYF. CDR3 DNA: TGTGCCAGCTCACCGCCCGCCAGACTTAAAGAGCAGTACTTC.

This clonotype has only a few counts. The DNA for the CDR3 is TGTGCCACCAGCAGAGATGTGTCGGCTGGAAACACCATATATTTT. It encodes CATSRDVSAGNTIYF. The J gene is TRBJ1-3, the V gene TRBV15; D is undetermined. The V gene's germline CDR1 is LNHNV and CDR2 YYDKDF (reference sequence). V dropped 0 bases and J dropped 2 bases, with 8 bases sitting between them. The CDR3 is 15 amino acids.

V usage is TRBV6-5 and J usage is TRBJ2-3; D gene ambiguous. Germline loops: CDR1 MNHEY, CDR2 SVGAGI. V dropped 0 bases and J dropped 5 bases, with 15 bases sitting between them. This CDR3 region has 16 residues. The CDR3 DNA is TGTGCCAGCAGTTACTCCATTCCGGCTGCACAAGATACGCAGTATTTT. Translating gives CASSYSIPAAQDTQYF.

The J gene is TRBJ2-1, the V gene TRBV28, with TRBD2 matching 9 bases. The germline gives CDR1 MDHEN, CDR2 SYDVKM. CDR3 size: 15 residues. The J segment lost 6 bases and the V segment lost 2 bases, leaving 5 bases of the junction unmatched. CDR3 nucleotide sequence: TGTGCCAGCAGTTTACGGCTAGCGGGGCTCAATGAGCAGTTCTTC. This encodes CASSLRLAGLNEQFF.

The chain combines TRBV12-3 or TRBV12-4 with TRBJ1-2; the match to TRBD1 covers 10 bases. Trimming at V came to 6 bases and at J to 6 bases, leaving 7 bases not matched to a gene. This CDR3 region has 14 residues. CDR3 nucleotides: TGTGCCAGCAGGACAGGGGGCGGTATAGATGGCTACACCTTC. It codes for CASRTGGGIDGYTF.

The CDR3 sequence: CATSREGLYGYTF. The CDR3 region has the DNA TGTGCCACCAGCAGAGAGGGGCTCTATGGCTACACCTTC. The rearrangement links TRBV15 to TRBJ1-2; D may be TRBD1 (5 bases). V was cut by 0 bases and J by 4 bases, with 6 bases left in between. This CDR3 is built from 13 residues. Germline CDR1 LNHNV, CDR2 YYDKDF (reference sequence). Full variable domain (rest looked up from reference TRBV15 and TRBJ1-2): DAMVIQNPRYQVTQFGKPVTLSCSQTLNHNVMYWYQQKSSQAPKLLFHYYDKDFNNEADTPDNFQSRRPNTSFCFLDIRSPGLGDTAMYLCATSREGLYGYTFGSGTRLTVV.

There are a few counts of this clonotype. V gene TRBV20-1 combines with J gene TRBJ1-5; D may be TRBD1 (5 bases). V was shortened by 6 bases and J by 3 bases, with 15 bases between the two germline ends. CDR1 DFQATT and CDR2 SNEGSKA come from the germline V gene (reference sequence). The CDR3 extends over 14 amino acids. The CDR3 nucleotides are TGCAGTGCCCTCTGGACAAGCCACAATCAGCCCCAGCATTTT. Amino acid sequence: CSALWTSHNQPQHF.

The chain recombines TRBV25-1 with TRBJ1-1, with no clear D. The CDR3 contains 13 residues. V was cut by 6 bases and J by 7 bases, with 15 bases left in between. Germline CDR1 is MGHDK and CDR2 is SYGVNS. The CDR3 bases are TGTGCCAGCAGGGATCCTGGGCGCATTGAAGCTTTCTTT. Protein product: CASRDPGRIEAFF.

V and J are TRBV7-9 and TRBJ2-2; D is ambiguous. Germline CDR1 is SEHNR and CDR2 is FQNEAQ (reference sequence). V was shortened by 5 bases and J by 5 bases, with 0 bases between the two germline ends. The CDR3 contains 10 residues. DNA for the CDR3: TGTGCCAGCAGCACCGGGGAGCTGTTTTTT. Its protein is CASSTGELFF.

This clonotype has more than one count but fewer than ten. The V call is TRBV4-3, the J call TRBJ1-2; tentatively, D is TRBD1 (6 bases). Trimming took 2 bases from V and 0 from J, leaving 10 bases between them. Germline V lookup: CDR1 LGHNA, CDR2 YSLEER. CDR3 length: 15 amino acids. The CDR3 protein is CASSQPGVANYGYTF. CDR3 coding DNA: TGCGCCAGCAGCCAACCAGGGGTTGCTAACTATGGCTACACCTTC.

J is TRBJ1-6 and V is TRBV27; D unclear. The CDR3 consists of 13 residues. With 5 bases removed from V and 12 bases from J, the gap between germline ends came to 14 bases. Germline V CDR1 and CDR2: MNHEY, SMNVEV (reference sequence). The chain's CDR3 is CASSVTGREPLHF. The DNA for the CDR3 is TGTGCCAGCAGTGTTACGGGCCGCGAACCCCTCCACTTT.

This clonotype came up once. The chain joins TRBV18 to TRBJ1-1; D is unresolved. The CDR3 is 12 amino acids. The V gene lost 1 base and the J gene lost 6 bases, with 6 bases spanning the gap. Germline CDR1 reads KGHSH; CDR2 reads LQKENI. The CDR3 DNA reads as TGTGCCAGCTCACCACGGCCAGCTGAAGCTTTCTTT. This sequence encodes CASSPRPAEAFF.

The chain couples TRBV5-1 to TRBJ1-1; a weak D match, TRBD1 (5 bases). V was trimmed by 1 base and J by 6 bases, leaving 7 bases between them. There are 12 residues in the CDR3. Germline-derived CDR1 and CDR2 are SGHRS and YFSETQ. The CDR3 sequence: CASSLLGAEAFF. The CDR3 DNA reads as TGCGCCAGCAGCTTGTTGGGGGCTGAAGCTTTCTTT.

This clonotype was recorded once. The genes are TRBV15 and TRBJ1-3; D not certain. V was trimmed by 0 bases and J by 9 bases, leaving 3 bases between them. Per germline, CDR1 LNHNV and CDR2 YYDKDF (reference sequence). This CDR3 has 11 amino acids. As DNA, the CDR3 is TGTGCCACCAGCAGAGAAGGCACCATATATTTT. Protein: CATSREGTIYF.

This clonotype was seen once. The V and J genes are TRBV28 and TRBJ2-1; D is unclear. V was trimmed by 4 bases and J by 8 bases, leaving 9 bases between them. The CDR3 length is 12 residues. In germline, CDR1 is MDHEN, CDR2 SYDVKM. DNA for the CDR3: TGTGCCAGCAGTTCGGACGGTCATGAGCAGTTCTTC. It translates to CASSSDGHEQFF.